What follows describes a single TCR beta chain. Its antigen is not known. This specimen comes from a study of naive and memory T cell subsets. Regarding the study as a whole: Potentially, T cell activation and differentiation skew this RNA-based measurement.

Amplification of ligated cDNA took four PCR rounds with SP2 and nested alpha and beta constant primers. TCRdb itself ran the 5' RACE reads through MiXCR, one entry per CDR3 protein. Of about 60,000 distinct CDR3 sequences listed, approximately 8.5% are singletons. The library had UMIs added by 3' ligation of an oligonucleotide to TCR cDNA. Trimming left V 1 base short and J 2 bases short, with 6 bases between. The CDR3 runs 14 residues. The chain joins TRBV12-3 or TRBV12-4 to TRBJ2-1, with D unclear. This receptor was obtained from a female donor in good health. DNA of the CDR3: TGTGCCAGCAGTTTAGAAGGAGCCTACAATGAGCAGTTCTTC. Translated: CASSLEGAYNEQFF.